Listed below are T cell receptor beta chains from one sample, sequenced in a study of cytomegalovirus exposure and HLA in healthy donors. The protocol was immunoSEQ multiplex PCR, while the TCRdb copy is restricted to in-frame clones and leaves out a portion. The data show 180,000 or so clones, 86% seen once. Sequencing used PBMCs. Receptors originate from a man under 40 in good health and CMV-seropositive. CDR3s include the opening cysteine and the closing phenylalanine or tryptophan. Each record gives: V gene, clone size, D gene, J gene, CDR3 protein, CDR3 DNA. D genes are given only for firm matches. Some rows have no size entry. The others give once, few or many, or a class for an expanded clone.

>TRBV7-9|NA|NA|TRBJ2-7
CASSMDGNYEQYF
TGTGCCAGCAGTATGGACGGTAACTACGAGCAGTACTTC
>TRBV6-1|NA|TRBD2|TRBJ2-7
CASSGTSGREYEQYF
TGTGCCAGCAGTGGGACTAGCGGGAGAGAGTACGAGCAGTACTTC
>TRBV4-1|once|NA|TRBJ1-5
CASSPLGGVNQPQHF
TGCGCCAGCAGCCCCCTGGGCGGGGTCAATCAGCCCCAGCATTTT
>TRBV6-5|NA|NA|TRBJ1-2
CASSYAVDGYTF
TGTGCCAGCAGTTACGCGGTGGACGGCTACACCTTC
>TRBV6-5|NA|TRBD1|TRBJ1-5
CASRRQGGQPQHF
TGTGCCAGCAGAAGACAGGGCGGTCAGCCCCAGCATTTT
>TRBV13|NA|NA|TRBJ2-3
CASSSAPTDTQYF
TGTGCCAGCAGCTCCGCCCCCACAGATACGCAGTATTTT
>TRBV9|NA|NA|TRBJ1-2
CASSNRAENYGYTF
TGTGCCAGCAGCAACCGAGCGGAGAACTATGGCTACACCTTC
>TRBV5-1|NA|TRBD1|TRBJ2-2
CASSYTGVGATGELFF
TGCGCCAGCAGCTATACAGGGGTTGGAGCCACCGGGGAGCTGTTTTTT
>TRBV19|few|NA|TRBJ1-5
CASGRAYSNQPQHF
TGTGCCAGTGGCCGGGCCTATAGCAATCAGCCCCAGCATTTT
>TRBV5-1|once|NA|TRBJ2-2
CASSLSEAGELFF
TGCGCCAGCAGCTTGAGCGAGGCCGGGGAGCTGTTTTTT
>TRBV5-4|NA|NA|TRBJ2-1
CASSLQRGAESYNEQFF
TGTGCCAGCAGCTTGCAGAGGGGCGCGGAGTCCTACAATGAGCAGTTCTTC
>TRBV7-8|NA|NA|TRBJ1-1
CASSLQPVQGWSTEAFF
TGTGCCAGCAGCTTACAACCGGTACAGGGTTGGAGCACTGAAGCTTTCTTT
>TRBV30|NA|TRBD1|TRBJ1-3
CAWSGNRGFFSGNTIYF
TGTGCCTGGAGTGGAAACAGGGGATTCTTCTCTGGAAACACCATATATTTT
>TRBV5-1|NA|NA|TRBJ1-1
CASSLRQPNTEAFF
TGCGCCAGCAGCTTGCGACAGCCGAACACTGAAGCTTTCTTT
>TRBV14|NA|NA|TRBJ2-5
CASGRSQETQYF
TGTGCCAGTGGACGGAGCCAAGAGACCCAGTACTTC
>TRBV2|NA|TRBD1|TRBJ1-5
CASRGVGGTGGSNQPQHF
TGTGCCAGCAGGGGCGTTGGGGGAACAGGGGGTAGCAATCAGCCCCAGCATTTT
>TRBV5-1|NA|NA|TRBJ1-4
CASSLGLAGRNEKLFF
TGCGCCAGCAGCTTGGGATTGGCAGGCAGGAATGAAAAACTGTTTTTT
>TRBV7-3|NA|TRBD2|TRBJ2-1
CASSLNSGGTYNEQFF
TGTGCCAGCAGCTTGAATAGCGGGGGAACCTACAATGAGCAGTTCTTC
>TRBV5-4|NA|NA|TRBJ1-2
CASSFDRANYGYTF
TGTGCCAGCAGCTTTGACCGAGCTAACTATGGCTACACCTTC
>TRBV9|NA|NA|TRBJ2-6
CASSQLRANVLTF
TGTGCCAGCAGCCAATTGCGGGCCAACGTCCTGACTTTC
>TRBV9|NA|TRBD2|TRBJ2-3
CASSVDLAGGTVADTQYF
TGTGCCAGCAGCGTAGATCTAGCGGGAGGAACGGTGGCAGATACGCAGTATTTT
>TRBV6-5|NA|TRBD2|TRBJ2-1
CASSPNGLAGDEQFF
TGTGCCAGCAGTCCCAACGGACTAGCGGGAGATGAGCAGTTCTTC
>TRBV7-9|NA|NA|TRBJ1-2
CASSRTRDDYGYTF
TGTGCCAGCAGCCGTACTCGGGACGACTATGGCTACACCTTC
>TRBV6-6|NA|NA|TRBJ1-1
CASSYYGKNGEAFF
TGTGCCAGCAGTTACTACGGGAAAAACGGTGAAGCTTTCTTT
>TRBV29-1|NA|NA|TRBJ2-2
CSAGFRSGELFF
TGCAGCGCCGGCTTTAGGTCCGGGGAGCTGTTTTTT
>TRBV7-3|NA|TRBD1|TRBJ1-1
CASSPNRGGGMNTEAFF
TGTGCCAGCAGCCCAAACAGGGGAGGCGGAATGAACACTGAAGCTTTCTTT
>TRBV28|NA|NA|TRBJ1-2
CASRPVGGGYGYTF
TGTGCCAGCAGACCCGTGGGAGGGGGCTATGGCTACACCTTC
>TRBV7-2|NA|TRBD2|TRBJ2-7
CATRMGLEDEQYF
TGTGCCACCAGAATGGGACTAGAGGACGAGCAGTACTTC
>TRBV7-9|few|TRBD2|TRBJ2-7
CASSDGLVPREQYF
TGTGCCAGCAGCGACGGACTAGTTCCGAGGGAGCAGTACTTC
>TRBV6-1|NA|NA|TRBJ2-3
CASSEPGTDTQYF
TGTGCCAGCAGTGAGCCGGGCACAGATACGCAGTATTTT
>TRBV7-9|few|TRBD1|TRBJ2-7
CASSLSEGDRGRYEQYF
TGTGCCAGCAGCTTAAGCGAAGGAGACAGGGGGAGATACGAGCAGTACTTC
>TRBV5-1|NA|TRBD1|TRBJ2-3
CASSLAGTGESQYF
TGCGCCAGCAGCTTGGCTGGGACAGGGGAATCGCAGTATTTT
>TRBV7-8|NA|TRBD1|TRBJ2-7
CASSWGQVAYEQYF
TGTGCCAGCAGTTGGGGACAGGTAGCCTACGAGCAGTACTTC
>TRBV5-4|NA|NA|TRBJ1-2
CASSSEGVYGYTF
TGTGCCAGCAGCTCGGAAGGGGTCTATGGCTACACCTTC
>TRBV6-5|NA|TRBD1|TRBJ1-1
CASTRDREAFF
TGTGCCAGCACAAGGGACAGGGAGGCTTTCTTT
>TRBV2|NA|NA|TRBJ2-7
CASRNRDHSYEQYF
TGTGCCAGCAGAAACCGGGACCATTCCTACGAGCAGTACTTC
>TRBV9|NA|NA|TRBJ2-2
CASSVTMRELFF
TGTGCCAGCAGCGTTACGATGCGGGAGCTGTTTTTT
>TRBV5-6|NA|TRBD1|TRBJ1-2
CASSGQGADYGYTF
TGTGCCAGCAGCGGCCAGGGGGCCGACTATGGCTACACCTTC
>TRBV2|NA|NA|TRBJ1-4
CASSEALRGLWEKLFF
TGTGCCAGCAGTGAAGCGTTGAGGGGTTTGTGGGAAAAACTGTTTTTT
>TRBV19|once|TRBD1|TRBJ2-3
CASVGRTTGKGTDTQYF
TGTGCCAGTGTTGGCAGGACGACAGGGAAGGGCACAGATACGCAGTATTTT
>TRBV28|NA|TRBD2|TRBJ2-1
CASSLPLGAGIANNEQFF
TGTGCCAGCAGTTTACCCCTCGGAGCGGGGATAGCCAACAATGAGCAGTTCTTC
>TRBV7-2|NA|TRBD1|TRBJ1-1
CASSLEGGRVAFF
TGTGCCAGCAGCTTAGAAGGGGGCCGGGTAGCTTTCTTT
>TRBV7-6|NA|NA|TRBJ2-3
CASSLAGGTDTQYF
TGTGCCAGCAGCTTGGCAGGGGGCACAGATACGCAGTATTTT
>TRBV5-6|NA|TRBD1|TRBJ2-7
CASSSNRGFYEQYF
TGTGCCAGCAGCTCCAACAGGGGTTTTTACGAGCAGTACTTC
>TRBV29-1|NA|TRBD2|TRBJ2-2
CSVDVGGRTGELFF
TGCAGCGTTGATGTAGGCGGGAGGACCGGGGAGCTGTTTTTT